What follows describes a single T cell receptor (beta chain). This record belongs to a study of T cells in Graves' hyperthyroidism and ophthalmopathy. TCR beta CDR3 region amplification was performed from RNA transcripts. TCR CDR3 underwent first-round RT-PCR with the HTBI primer set. TCRdb redid the calling of the multiplex PCR reads with MiXCR, one entry per CDR3 protein. The sample lists some 650,000 distinct CDR3 sequences; around 15% were seen once. The J segment lost 5 bases and the V segment lost 0 bases, leaving 5 bases of the junction unmatched. This CDR3 spans 15 amino acids. CDR1 LNHDA and CDR2 SQIVND come from the germline V gene (reference sequence).

The origin of this receptor is a woman aged 40 to 50 with Graves' ophthalmopathy. The chain links TRBV19 to TRBJ2-5, with 8 bases aligning to TRBD2. Sequenced material: blood. The DNA of the CDR3 is TGTGCCAGTAGTATAGAAAGCGGGGGTCCGGAGACCCAGTACTTC. This translates into CASSIESGGPETQYF.